Shown below are 19 T cell receptor beta chains from a single sample sequenced in a study of long-term antiretroviral therapy in people with HIV. A v3.0 immunoSEQ assay was performed at survey level. The assay was immunoSEQ multiplex PCR, and TCRdb's table has in-frame clones only and misses some. The sample lists 25,000 to 30,000 clones, 82% occurring once. The starting material was unsorted PBMCs, obtained 2.9 years after starting antiretroviral therapy. The origin of the receptors is a man aged 50 to 60 with HIV.

The chain joins TRBV4-2 to TRBJ2-5, with D unclear. CDR1 is LGHNA, CDR2 YNFKEQ, per germline. This CDR3 spans 14 amino acids. V was pared by 1 base and J by 5 bases, with 11 bases between. In DNA, the CDR3 is TGTGCCAGCAGCCAAGCTCTAGGTGAGGAGACCCAGTACTTC. It is translated as CASSQALGEETQYF.

The chain employs TRBV30 and TRBJ2-2, with TRBD2 identical over 13 bases. Trimming removed 2 bases from V and 5 bases from J; junction bases left unmatched: 5. This CDR3 comprises 16 residues. Germline CDR1 is GTSNPN and CDR2 is SVGIG (reference sequence). The DNA of the CDR3 is TGTGCCTGGAGTCGACTAGCGGGGGGTAGTACCGGGGAGCTGTTTTTT. Residues: CAWSRLAGGSTGELFF.

This clone was seen once. The gene calls are TRBV5-4 and TRBJ2-3; TRBD1 is a possible D gene (5 bases). The germline gives CDR1 SGHNT, CDR2 YYREEE (reference sequence). The V gene lost 4 bases and the J gene lost 2 bases, with 11 bases spanning the gap. This CDR3 is built from 14 residues. CDR3 bases: TGTGCCAGCAGCCCCGGACACGTCACAGATACGCAGTATTTT. Translated: CASSPGHVTDTQYF. The variable domain in full, completed from reference TRBV5-4 and TRBJ2-3, reads ETGVTQSPTHLIKTRGQQVTLRCSSQSGHNTVSWYQQALGQGPQFIFQYYREEENGRGNFPPRFSGLQFPNYSSELNVNALELDDSALYLCASSPGHVTDTQYFGPGTRLTVL.

This clone was detected only a few times. This sequence joins TRBV30 and TRBJ1-1, with D uncertain. Germline CDR1 GTSNPN, CDR2 SVGIG (reference sequence). CDR3 length equals 13 residues. The V end lost 5 bases, the J end lost 3 bases, and 13 bases lay between the germline ends. Here the CDR3 reads CAWGESTYTEAFF. Written as DNA, the CDR3 is TGTGCCTGGGGGGAGTCCACCTACACTGAAGCTTTCTTT.

The chain recombines TRBV18 with TRBJ1-1; D is ambiguous. V lost 1 base and J lost 3, with 6 bases in between. This CDR3 has 13 amino acids. Germline V gene data show CDR1 as KGHSH and CDR2 as LQKENI. The CDR3: CASSPRADTEAFF. DNA of the CDR3: TGTGCCAGCTCACCACGGGCAGACACTGAAGCTTTCTTT.

The chain combines TRBV7-9 with TRBJ2-2; a possible D gene is TRBD2 (6 bases). Germline values: CDR1 SEHNR, CDR2 FQNEAQ (reference sequence). There are 18 residues in the CDR3. V dropped 3 bases and J dropped 2 bases, with 19 bases sitting between them. For the CDR3, the DNA is TGTGCCAGCAGCTTCCGGGACGGATGGGGGGTCAACACCGGGGAGCTGTTTTTT. Protein sequence: CASSFRDGWGVNTGELFF. Complete variable domain (other parts from reference TRBV7-9 and TRBJ2-2): DTGVSQNPRHKITKRGQNVTFRCDPISEHNRLYWYRQTLGQGPEFLTYFQNEAQLEKSRLLSDRFSAERPKGSFSTLEIQRTEQGDSAMYLCASSFRDGWGVNTGELFFGEGSRLTVL.

V usage is TRBV27 and J usage is TRBJ2-2, with TRBD2 identical over 7 bases. Trimming removed 3 bases from V and 6 bases from J; junction bases left unmatched: 1. The CDR3 is 13 residues long. CDR1 and CDR2 from the germline V gene are MNHEY and SMNVEV (reference sequence). CDR3 DNA sequence: TGTGCCAGCAGTTTCCGGGGGGCCGGGGAGCTGTTTTTT. Protein sequence: CASSFRGAGELFF.

The chain employs TRBV7-8 and TRBJ1-2, with a weak D call TRBD1 (6 bases). Trimming left V 1 base short and J 0 bases short, with 15 bases between. Looked up from germline, CDR1 is SGHVS and CDR2 is FQNEAQ. This CDR3 contains 17 residues. The CDR3: CASSLGVRGITNYGYTF. In DNA form, the CDR3 reads TGTGCCAGCAGCTTAGGCGTCAGGGGTATAACTAACTATGGCTACACCTTC.

V and J are TRBV28 and TRBJ2-3; 8 positions match TRBD1. The CDR3 extends over 15 amino acids. Germline lookup yields CDR1 MDHEN and CDR2 SYDVKM. Trimming at V came to 3 bases and at J to 1 base, leaving 3 bases not matched to a gene. The CDR3 DNA sequence: TGTGCCAGCAGTTTTAAGACAGGGGGCACAGATACGCAGTATTTT. This codes for CASSFKTGGTDTQYF. The full variable domain, in which reference TRBV28 and TRBJ2-3 provide the parts outside the CDR3, is DVKVTQSSRYLVKRTGEKVFLECVQDMDHENMFWYRQDPGLGLRLIYFSYDVKMKEKGDIPEGYSVSREKKERFSLILESASTNQTSMYLCASSFKTGGTDTQYFGPGTRLTVL.

The chain recombines TRBV7-6 with TRBJ1-2, with D possibly TRBD1 on 6 matching bases. Germline CDR1 is SGHVS and CDR2 is FNYEAQ. Trimming took 1 base from V and 1 from J, leaving 13 bases between them. The CDR3 spans 16 residues. The DNA of the CDR3 is TGTGCCAGCAGCTTAGTAGGGGGTAGGGATAACTATGGCTACACCTTC. This codes for CASSLVGGRDNYGYTF.

V is TRBV7-8 and J is TRBJ2-7; TRBD2 matches at 10 bases. The CDR3 length is 16 residues. Germline V gene lookup returns CDR1 SGHVS and CDR2 FQNEAQ. V was clipped by 0 bases and J by 5 bases; unmatched bases: 7. CDR3 sequence reads: CASSLARSGGDHEQYF. CDR3 DNA: TGTGCCAGCAGCTTAGCGCGGAGCGGGGGGGACCACGAGCAGTACTTC. The full variable domain, its missing parts supplied by reference TRBV7-8 and TRBJ2-7, is GAGVSQSPRYKVAKRGQDVALRCDPISGHVSLFWYQQALGQGPEFLTYFQNEAQLDKSGLPSDRFFAERPEGSVSTLKIQRTQQEDSAVYLCASSLARSGGDHEQYFGPGTRLTVT.

This clone is medium-sized by share. The chain uses TRBV28 and TRBJ1-6; unclear D gene. This CDR3 has 13 amino acids. Germline CDR1 reads MDHEN; CDR2 reads SYDVKM. V lost 6 bases and J lost 7, with 10 bases in between. The CDR3 nucleotides are TGTGCCAGCAGCGGACGAGGGAATTCACCCCTCCACTTT. This sequence encodes CASSGRGNSPLHF.

The rearrangement uses TRBV5-1 and TRBJ2-7, with D perhaps matching TRBD2 (6 bases). CDR1 and CDR2 (germline): SGHRS, YFSETQ. The length of the CDR3 is 14 residues. Trimming cost V 0 bases and J 5 bases, with 12 bases left between them. CDR3 sequence reads: CASSLARERDEQYF. CDR3 nucleotide sequence: TGCGCCAGCAGCTTGGCTCGGGAGAGGGACGAGCAGTACTTC. Supplemented by reference TRBV5-1 and TRBJ2-7, the full variable domain reads KAGVTQTPRYLIKTRGQQVTLSCSPISGHRSVSWYQQTPGQGLQFLFEYFSETQRNKGNFPGRFSGRQFSNSRSEMNVSTLELGDSALYLCASSLARERDEQYFGPGTRLTVT.

This clone was detected once. J is TRBJ1-1 and V is TRBV11-2; D unresolved. The CDR3 runs 15 residues. Germline CDR1 is SGHAT and CDR2 is FQNNGV. V gave up 2 bases and J gave up 6 bases, with 16 bases separating them. This CDR3 reads CASSLRFRGGSEAFF. Written as DNA, the CDR3 is TGTGCCAGCAGCTTAAGGTTCCGAGGAGGATCTGAAGCTTTCTTT.

The V and J genes are TRBV11-2 and TRBJ2-2; D remains unclear. The V gene's germline CDR1 is SGHAT and CDR2 FQNNGV. The CDR3 contains 15 residues. The ends were cut back, 5 bases at V and 1 base at J, with 11 bases in the middle. The CDR3 region has the DNA TGTGCCAGCAGCCCCCGGACGGTGAACACCGGGGAGCTGTTTTTT. Encoded protein: CASSPRTVNTGELFF.

This clone was picked up one time. This chain links TRBV4-1 with TRBJ2-3, with 12 nucleotides matching TRBD2. CDR3 length: 19 amino acids. The junction had 13 bases not matched to a gene; V was cut back by 2 bases and J by 4 bases. CDR1 MGHRA and CDR2 YSYEKL come from the germline V gene. The CDR3 sequence is CASSQSTPGASGGADTQYF. The CDR3 DNA reads TGCGCCAGCAGCCAATCCACCCCCGGGGCTAGCGGGGGGGCAGATACGCAGTATTTT.

The J gene is TRBJ2-5, the V gene TRBV7-9, with D hard to call. This CDR3 spans 12 amino acids. Germline V gene data show CDR1 as SEHNR and CDR2 as FQNEAQ (reference sequence). V was shortened by 0 bases and J by 5 bases, with 4 bases between the two germline ends. DNA of the CDR3: TGTGCCAGCAGCTTAGCTGCGGAGACCCAGTACTTC. Translated: CASSLAAETQYF.

The chain joins TRBV27 to TRBJ1-4, with 7 bases lining up with TRBD1. Germline CDR1 MNHEY, CDR2 SMNVEV (reference sequence). With V trimmed by 1 base and J by 10 bases, 18 bases remained unmatched. The CDR3 contains 18 residues. This CDR3 is CASSLYPPHRAQGGKLFF. In DNA, the CDR3 is TGTGCCAGCAGTTTATACCCCCCCCACAGGGCCCAGGGGGGAAAACTGTTTTTT.

This clone was found once. V usage is TRBV11-2 and J usage is TRBJ2-7; D remains unclear. V was clipped by 5 bases and J by 0 bases, with 14 bases between them. Germline V gene sequence: CDR1 SGHAT, CDR2 FQNNGV. This CDR3 region has 15 residues. Here the CDR3 reads CASSGIRASSYEQYF. CDR3 sequence (DNA): TGTGCCAGCAGCGGCATAAGGGCAAGCTCCTACGAGCAGTACTTC.